Listed here is a single TCR beta chain. Its antigen is still unknown. This specimen comes from a study of CD8 T cells in ankylosing spondylitis. Notes on the study in general: Within ankylosing spondylitis blood, a TCR beta motif made up of several highly homologous variants appeared to be characteristic. The authors reported significant enrichment of disease-linked clones in matched ankylosing spondylitis synovial fluid. Certain motif variants had earlier been reported in reactive arthritis synovial fluid and blood.

The CDR3 is 15 residues long. Germline V gene lookup returns CDR1 KGHSH and CDR2 LQKENI. Unmatched junction bases numbered 4, after V lost 3 bases and J lost 5 bases. Generation of TCR beta libraries employed quantitative 5'-RACE incorporating molecular barcodes. TCRdb ran MiXCR on the 5' RACE reads and lists one entry per CDR3 protein. This sample carries more than 250,000 distinct CDR3 sequences, 6.5% to 10% of them seen once, and the ten largest clones take about 14%. The sequence was obtained from a male donor with ankylosing spondylitis. The genes are TRBV18 and TRBJ2-5; 12 bases line up with TRBD1. The source material was blood, either unsorted or a sorted T cell fraction (not recorded which). The CDR3: CASSPGQGATETQYF. DNA for the CDR3: TGTGCCAGCTCACCGGGACAGGGGGCAACGGAGACCCAGTACTTC.